This TCR beta chain emerged from a study of T cell repertoires in cytomegalovirus infection. Whole-study findings and limits: Adding up the frequency of public TCR beta families identified people who carried CMV plus the relevant HLA.

MiXCR, run by TCRdb on the reads, gives a single entry per CDR3 protein. The sample lists fewer than 200,000 distinct CDR3 sequences; 13% to 15% were seen once. This clonotype appeared a few times. Its antigen is undetermined. This receptor was identified in a human donor in good health (CMV status not recorded). Some clones in this sample may be carry-over from other donors' samples. Sequencing used PBMCs.

CDR3 DNA: TGTGCCAGGAAGGGACTAGCGGGTGGAGATACGCAGTATTTT. Amino acid sequence: CARKGLAGGDTQYF. V gene TRBV2 combines with J gene TRBJ2-3; 12 bases align to TRBD2. The CDR3 has 14 residues. Germline CDR1 reads SNHLY; CDR2 reads FYNNEI. The ends lost 9 bases at V and 5 bases at J; junction bases unmatched: 6.